Sequencing of this T cell receptor beta chain was carried out in a study of cytomegalovirus exposure and HLA in healthy donors. In the study overall: About 80 million unique TCRs, all from HLA-typed donors, were included in an early release of the data. There were several hundred genotyped donors. Of these, about 81% fell in the genetic ancestry cluster associated with self-reported Caucasian donors.

The PCR was carried out with 60 Vbeta primers and 13 Jbeta primers. Repertoires were generated with immunoSEQ multiplex PCR, while TCRdb's copy carries only in-frame clones and drops some. Of some 110,000 clones listed, approximately 80% are singletons. Those who donated were healthy bone marrow donors. The clonotype comes from a man aged 45 to 65 in good health and CMV-seropositive. Sequencing input: PBMCs.

CDR3 DNA: TGTGCCAGCAGTCCGTGGGGACAAGATAATTCACCCCTCCACTTT. The encoded protein is CASSPWGQDNSPLHF. The chain employs TRBV6-5 and TRBJ1-6; TRBD1 might be the D (6 bases). Germline CDR1 is MNHEY and CDR2 is SVGAGI. The CDR3 contains 15 residues. Trimming took 5 bases from V and 5 from J, leaving 13 bases between them.